The 31 T cell receptor beta chains presented below share a single source sample, sequenced in a study of OX40 agonist ivuxolimab in advanced cancers. The table came from immunoSEQ multiplex PCR; TCRdb's copy has only in-frame clones and leaves some out. In the table there are 40,000 to 60,000 clones, roughly 86% of which are singletons. The sample in question was CD4+ or CD8+ T cells sorted from blood, obtained in a trial of the OX40 agonist ivuxolimab. The receptors stem from an adult with an advanced solid tumor such as melanoma, head and neck, liver or kidney cancer.

The rearrangement joins TRBV27 to TRBJ2-2; a weak D match, TRBD2 (6 bases). V gave up 0 bases and J gave up 5 bases, with 16 bases separating them. The CDR3 sequence is 17 residues long. Germline V gene sequence: CDR1 MNHEY, CDR2 SMNVEV (reference sequence). The CDR3, as DNA: TGTGCCAGCAGTTTATCGAGGGCGGCGGGATTGACCGGGGAGCTGTTTTTT. Translated: CASSLSRAAGLTGELFF.

This clone came up a few times. The chain uses TRBV12-5 and TRBJ2-7, with no clear D. This CDR3 contains 12 residues. The germline V gene has CDR1 LGHNT and CDR2 FRNRAP. V lost 2 bases, J lost 1 base, and 3 bases lay in between. The CDR3 is CASGLRSYEQYF. The CDR3 bases are TGTGCTAGTGGTTTGAGGTCCTACGAGCAGTACTTC.

In this sample, this clone turned up once. This rearrangement joins TRBV5-6 to TRBJ1-2; D unclear. V was pared by 6 bases and J by 4 bases, with 19 bases between. This CDR3 has 15 amino acids. Looked up from germline, CDR1 is SGHDT and CDR2 is YYEEEE. The CDR3 here is CASNLGRMEVYGYTF. CDR3 DNA: TGTGCCAGCAACCTTGGGAGAATGGAGGTCTATGGCTACACCTTC. Variable domain in full (rest from reference TRBV5-6 and TRBJ1-2): DAGVTQSPTHLIKTRGQQVTLRCSPKSGHDTVSWYQQALGQGPQFIFQYYEEEERQRGNFPDRFSGHQFPNYSSELNVNALLLGDSALYLCASNLGRMEVYGYTFGSGTRLTVV.

The table lists this clone with a few counts. V and J are TRBV18 and TRBJ1-5, with 9 bases that match TRBD1. The CDR3 spans 17 residues. V lost 2 bases and J lost 2; bases outside the gene matches: 7. Germline V gene lookup returns CDR1 KGHSH and CDR2 LQKENI. Here the CDR3 DNA reads TGTGCCAGCTCACCATACAGGGGGCGAGAGGGCAATCAGCCCCAGCATTTT. Translation gives CASSPYRGREGNQPQHF.

The DNA of the CDR3 is TGTGCCAGTACCCCGGGACAGGGCTCCTACGAGCAGTACTTC. Amino acids: CASTPGQGSYEQYF. The chain recombines TRBV19 with TRBJ2-7; 9 nucleotides line up with TRBD1. CDR1 and CDR2 from the germline V gene are LNHDA and SQIVND (reference sequence). This CDR3 region has 14 residues. The junction had 4 bases not matched to a gene; V was cut back by 7 bases and J by 0 bases.

Notes on this clone: This sample includes further DNA sequences coding for the same CDR3. The chain has TRBV5-1 and TRBJ1-5; possible D gene TRBD1, 5 bases. Trimming removed 1 base at V and 1 base at J, with 9 bases between. The germline CDR1 and CDR2 sequences are SGHRS and YFSETQ. The CDR3 has 15 amino acids. The CDR3 is CASSLTGESNQPQHF. In DNA form, the CDR3 reads TGCGCCAGCAGCTTGACAGGTGAAAGCAATCAGCCCCAGCATTTT.

In its sample, this clone was seen once. This chain connects TRBV6-4 to TRBJ2-3, with 11 bases aligning to TRBD2. Germline CDR1 and CDR2: MRHNA and SNTAGT. This CDR3 spans 13 amino acids. The ends lost 4 bases at V and 9 bases at J; junction bases unmatched: 3. Here the CDR3 reads CASSGLAGGTQYF. The CDR3 DNA reads as TGTGCCAGCAGTGGGCTAGCGGGGGGCACGCAGTATTTT.

The V call is TRBV2, the J call TRBJ1-5, with D uncertain. The V end was cut by 0 bases, the J end by 7 bases, with 10 bases between. The CDR3 has 14 amino acids. Germline CDR1 reads SNHLY; CDR2 reads FYNNEI. The CDR3 loop reads CASSEASGNQPQHF. In nucleotides, the CDR3 is TGTGCCAGCAGTGAAGCATCCGGGAACCAGCCCCAGCATTTT. Using reference TRBV2 and TRBJ1-5 for the parts outside the CDR3, the full variable domain is EPEVTQTPSHQVTQMGQEVILRCVPISNHLYFYWYRQILGQKVEFLVSFYNNEISEKSEIFDDQFSVERPDGSNFTLKIRSTKLEDSAMYFCASSEASGNQPQHFGDGTRLSIL.

The chain employs TRBV6-1 and TRBJ2-7; TRBD1 might be the D (6 bases). The CDR3 is 14 amino acids. Germline V gives CDR1 MNHNS, CDR2 SASEGT. Trimming stripped 3 bases from V and 5 bases from J, with 14 bases between. CDR3 loop: CASSDSSGAHEQYF. The CDR3 coding sequence is TGTGCCAGCAGTGACTCATCAGGGGCCCACGAGCAGTACTTC.

V usage is TRBV18 and J usage is TRBJ1-5; 8 nucleotides match TRBD1. CDR3 length: 14 amino acids. V dropped 3 bases and J dropped 3; count of bases not matched to a gene: 1. Germline assignment: CDR1 KGHSH and CDR2 LQKENI. This chain's CDR3 is CASSPTGDNQPQHF. The CDR3 DNA is TGTGCCAGCTCACCGACAGGGGACAATCAGCCCCAGCATTTT.

The chain combines TRBV5-6 with TRBJ2-7; D uncertain. The CDR3 has 16 amino acids. From germline, CDR1 is SGHDT and CDR2 YYEEEE. V was clipped by 4 bases and J by 2 bases, with 19 bases between them. The CDR3 sequence is CASSPPWTRSTYEQYF. DNA of the CDR3: TGTGCCAGCAGCCCCCCCTGGACGCGATCAACCTACGAGCAGTACTTC.

This clone has a handful of counts. This chain uses TRBV4-2 with TRBJ1-5; 12 bases align to TRBD1. After removal of 2 bases from V and 2 bases from J, the junction contained 10 bases not matched to a gene. The V gene's germline CDR1 is LGHNA and CDR2 YNFKEQ. The CDR3 runs to 19 residues. Here the CDR3 DNA reads TGTGCCAGCAGCCAATGGTGGGGACAGGGGGCATTTGGCAATCAGCCCCAGCATTTT. Translating gives CASSQWWGQGAFGNQPQHF.

This chain joins TRBV2 and TRBJ1-5, with D possibly TRBD1 on 6 matching bases. The CDR3 is 17 residues long. Germline-derived CDR1 and CDR2 are SNHLY and FYNNEI. Trimming removed 2 bases at V and 3 bases at J, with 17 bases between. Written as DNA, the CDR3 is TGTGCCAGCAGTGAATGGGGGCTAACCAAACCCAATCAGCCCCAGCATTTT. Its protein is CASSEWGLTKPNQPQHF.

The CDR3 loop reads CASSVGLLGTIANTEAFF. The DNA of the CDR3 is TGTGCCAGCAGCGTAGGACTTTTGGGGACAATCGCGAACACTGAAGCTTTCTTT. The chain couples TRBV9 to TRBJ1-1, with D possibly TRBD1 on 6 matching bases. Germline CDR1 reads SGDLS; CDR2 reads YYNGEE. The germline V and J ends were trimmed by 0 bases and 1 base, with 19 bases remaining between them. This CDR3 has 18 amino acids.

This clone was found once. DNA of the CDR3: TGTGCCAGCTCACGATATTCGACAGGCCTCTACAATGAGCAGTTCTTC. This gives the protein CASSRYSTGLYNEQFF. V usage is TRBV18 and J usage is TRBJ2-1, with D maybe TRBD1 (6 bases). The CDR3 has 16 residues. The V end lost 4 bases, the J end lost 3 bases, and 16 bases lay between the germline ends. Germline assignment: CDR1 KGHSH and CDR2 LQKENI.

The V and J genes are TRBV18 and TRBJ1-4; tentatively, D is TRBD1 (5 bases). The CDR3 extends over 15 amino acids. Germline loops: CDR1 KGHSH, CDR2 LQKENI. The V and J ends lost 3 bases and 2 bases respectively, with 10 bases between them. The chain's CDR3 is CASSPRGVTNEKLFF. DNA for the CDR3: TGTGCCAGCTCACCGAGGGGAGTGACTAATGAAAAACTGTTTTTT.

The V gene is TRBV18, the J gene TRBJ2-2; D might be TRBD1 (6 bases). This CDR3 has 17 residues. Looked up from germline, CDR1 is KGHSH and CDR2 is LQKENI. Deletions cut 3 bases from V and 2 bases from J, with 16 bases between. In DNA, the CDR3 is TGTGCCAGCTCACCTTCTGTGGGGACACCCAACACCGGGGAGCTGTTTTTT. Translating gives CASSPSVGTPNTGELFF.

The chain couples TRBV29-1 to TRBJ2-2; D remains unclear. The CDR3 consists of 13 residues. The germline gives CDR1 SQVTM, CDR2 ANQGSEA. Trimming removed 5 bases at V and 4 bases at J, with 11 bases between. The CDR3 reads CSVSVLGTGELFF. The CDR3 DNA is TGCAGCGTTTCGGTCCTCGGCACCGGGGAGCTGTTTTTT.

This clone was detected only once. V is TRBV19 and J is TRBJ1-1, with no clear D. Germline CDR1 LNHDA, CDR2 SQIVND (reference sequence). The CDR3 consists of 14 residues. The V gene lost 7 bases and the J gene lost 1 base, with 13 bases spanning the gap. The CDR3: CASKSAGGNTEAFF. The DNA for the CDR3 is TGTGCCAGTAAATCCGCCGGCGGGAACACTGAAGCTTTCTTT. Full variable domain (rest looked up from reference TRBV19 and TRBJ1-1): DGGITQSPKYLFRKEGQNVTLSCEQNLNHDAMYWYRQDPGQGLRLIYYSQIVNDFQKGDIAEGYSVSREKKESFPLTVTSAQKNPTAFYLCASKSAGGNTEAFFGQGTRLTVV.

The chain carries TRBV18 and TRBJ2-5; 8 bases align to TRBD1. J lost 4 bases, V lost 5 bases, and 3 bases had no gene match. This CDR3 comprises 13 residues. Per the germline V gene, CDR1 is KGHSH and CDR2 is LQKENI. CDR3 residues: CASSGQGPETQYF. For the CDR3, the DNA is TGTGCCAGCTCAGGACAGGGCCCAGAGACCCAGTACTTC.

J is TRBJ1-6 and V is TRBV7-6, with D perhaps TRBD1 (6 bases). Germline values: CDR1 SGHVS, CDR2 FNYEAQ. The V and J ends lost 1 base and 7 bases respectively, with 11 bases between them. The CDR3 loop spans 15 amino acids. In nucleotides, the CDR3 is TGTGCCAGCAGCTTAGGACAGGACGGCAATTCACCCCTCCACTTT. Translating gives CASSLGQDGNSPLHF.

This clone has only a few counts. The chain uses TRBV7-6 and TRBJ2-3; 7 positions agree with TRBD2. The CDR3 is 12 residues long. Germline CDR1 and CDR2: SGHVS and FNYEAQ. V lost 3 bases, J lost 11 bases, and 5 bases stayed unmatched. The CDR3 loop reads CASSFERGQQYF. Here the CDR3 DNA reads TGTGCCAGCAGCTTTGAGCGGGGCCAGCAGTATTTT.

The chain recombines TRBV6-6 with TRBJ1-6; no firm D call. This CDR3 is built from 13 residues. Germline V gene sequence: CDR1 MNHNY, CDR2 SVGAGI (reference sequence). Deletions cut 4 bases from V and 9 bases from J, with 10 bases between. The chain's CDR3 is CASSSGRSSPLHF. The CDR3 bases are TGTGCCAGCAGTTCTGGACGCAGTTCACCCCTCCACTTT.

The genes are TRBV30 and TRBJ2-5, with D uncertain. The germline V gene encodes CDR1 GTSNPN and CDR2 SVGIG (reference sequence). Trimming cost V 4 bases and J 4 bases, with 7 bases left between them. CDR3 length: 11 residues. CDR3 bases: TGTGCCTGGACCTTATCAGAGACCCAGTACTTC. It specifies CAWTLSETQYF. Filled out from reference TRBV30 and TRBJ2-5, the complete variable domain reads SQTIHQWPATLVQPVGSPLSLECTVEGTSNPNLYWYRQAAGRGLQLLFYSVGIGQISSEVPQNLSASRPQDRQFILSSKKLLLSDSGFYLCAWTLSETQYFGPGTRLLVL.

The CDR3 DNA follows: TGTGCCACCCGACCGGAGAGCTCTGGAAACACCATATATTTT. It is translated as CATRPESSGNTIYF. This sequence joins TRBV10-3 and TRBJ1-3; no firm D call. The V end lost 10 bases, the J end lost 0 bases, and 13 bases lay between the germline ends. CDR1 and CDR2 (germline): ENHRY, SYGVKD. The CDR3 runs to 14 residues.

In DNA, the CDR3 is TGTGCCAGCAGCTTCTCAGGGACGAACGGAAACACCATATATTTT. Its protein product is CASSFSGTNGNTIYF. The chain joins TRBV5-4 to TRBJ1-3; a weak D match, TRBD1 (5 bases). Trimming stripped 2 bases from V and 4 bases from J, with 13 bases between. Germline V CDR1 and CDR2: SGHNT, YYREEE (reference sequence). The CDR3 covers 15 residues.

The chain employs TRBV7-4 and TRBJ1-5; unclear D gene. V lost 1 base to trimming and J lost 1 base, with 8 bases between them. This CDR3 has 15 amino acids. From germline, CDR1 is SGHVT and CDR2 SQSDAQ. The CDR3 coding sequence is TGTGCCAGCAGCTTAGGGGAAAGGAGCAATCAGCCCCAGCATTTT. It codes for CASSLGERSNQPQHF.

J is TRBJ1-1 and V is TRBV11-2, with TRBD1 matching 7 bases. J lost 6 bases, V lost 5 bases, and 12 bases had no gene match. This CDR3 comprises 15 residues. Germline V gene lookup returns CDR1 SGHAT and CDR2 FQNNGV. The CDR3 region is CASSASTGVFPEAFF. CDR3 DNA sequence: TGTGCCAGCAGCGCCTCCACAGGGGTATTCCCTGAAGCTTTCTTT.

The chain links TRBV19 to TRBJ2-7, with 7 bases matching TRBD1. J lost 2 bases, V lost 5 bases, and 12 bases had no gene match. The CDR3 contains 16 residues. Germline V gene sequence: CDR1 LNHDA, CDR2 SQIVND (reference sequence). The CDR3: CASSRIGQARAYEQYF. The CDR3 coding sequence is TGTGCCAGTAGTCGGATTGGACAGGCCCGGGCCTACGAGCAGTACTTC.

The chain is built from TRBV2 and TRBJ1-4; D is perhaps TRBD1 (6 bases). The CDR3 has 15 amino acids. Germline V gene data show CDR1 as SNHLY and CDR2 as FYNNEI. Trimming shortened V by 4 bases and J by 5 bases, and 14 bases separated the two germline ends. The CDR3 loop reads CASSVSGHTNEKLFF. CDR3 sequence (DNA): TGTGCCAGCAGTGTTTCGGGACATACGAATGAAAAACTGTTTTTT.

The chain recombines TRBV2 with TRBJ1-5; D call uncertain. Trimming took off 7 bases at V and 7 bases at J, with 14 bases between the two ends. CDR3 length equals 13 residues. CDR1 is SNHLY, CDR2 FYNNEI, per germline. The chain's CDR3 is CASKDGGYQPQHF. In DNA form, the CDR3 reads TGTGCCAGCAAGGACGGCGGGTACCAGCCCCAGCATTTT.